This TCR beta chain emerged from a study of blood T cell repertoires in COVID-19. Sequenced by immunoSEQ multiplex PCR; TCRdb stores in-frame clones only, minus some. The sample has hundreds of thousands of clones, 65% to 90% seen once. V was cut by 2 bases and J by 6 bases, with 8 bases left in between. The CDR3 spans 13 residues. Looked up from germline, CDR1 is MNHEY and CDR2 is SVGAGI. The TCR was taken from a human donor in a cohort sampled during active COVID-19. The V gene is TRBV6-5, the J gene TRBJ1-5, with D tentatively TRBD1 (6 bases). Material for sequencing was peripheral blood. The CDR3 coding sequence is TGTGCCAGCAGTTACGGGACATCTCAGCCCCAGCATTTT. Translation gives CASSYGTSQPQHF.